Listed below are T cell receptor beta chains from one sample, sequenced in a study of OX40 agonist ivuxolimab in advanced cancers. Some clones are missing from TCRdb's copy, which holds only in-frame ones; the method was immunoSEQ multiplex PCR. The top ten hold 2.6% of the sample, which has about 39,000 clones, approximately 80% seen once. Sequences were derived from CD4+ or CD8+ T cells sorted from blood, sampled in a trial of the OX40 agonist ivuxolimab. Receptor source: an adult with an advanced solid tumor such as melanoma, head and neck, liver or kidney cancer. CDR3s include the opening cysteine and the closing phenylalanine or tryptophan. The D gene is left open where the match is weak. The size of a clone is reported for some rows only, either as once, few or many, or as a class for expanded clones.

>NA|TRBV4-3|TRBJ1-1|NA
TGCGCCAGCAGCCACCAACTGAACACTGAAGCTTTCTTT
CASSHQLNTEAFF
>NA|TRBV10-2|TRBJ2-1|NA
TGCGCCAGCAGTACGGCCTACAATGAGCAGTTCTTC
CASSTAYNEQFF
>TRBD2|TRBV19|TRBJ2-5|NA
TGTGCCAGTAGCGATAGCGGGAGGGCCAGGGAGACCCAGTACTTC
CASSDSGRARETQYF
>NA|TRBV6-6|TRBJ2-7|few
TGTGCCAGCAGTTACAGGGGCGAGCAGTACTTC
CASSYRGEQYF
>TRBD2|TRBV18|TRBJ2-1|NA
TGTGCCAGCTCACCGACTAGCGGGACTGATGAGCAGTTCTTC
CASSPTSGTDEQFF
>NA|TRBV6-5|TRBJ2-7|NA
TGTGCCAGCAGTTACGGGTGGAAGTTATCCTACGAGCAGTACTTC
CASSYGWKLSYEQYF
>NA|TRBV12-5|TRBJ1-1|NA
TGTGCTAGTGGTTTGGCTGGAGGCCCGAACACTGAAGCTTTCTTT
CASGLAGGPNTEAFF
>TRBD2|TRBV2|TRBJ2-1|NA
TGTGCCAGCAGGGCCAGCGGGAGGGTTCATGAGCAGTTCTTC
CASRASGRVHEQFF
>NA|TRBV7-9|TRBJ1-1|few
TGTGCCAGCAGCTTAGGTAGGTCGGTAGAAGCTTTCTTT
CASSLGRSVEAFF
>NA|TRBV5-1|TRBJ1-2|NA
TGCGCCAGCAGCCCCGCCGGACAGAACCCAAACTATGGCTACACCTTC
CASSPAGQNPNYGYTF
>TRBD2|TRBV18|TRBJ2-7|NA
TGTGCCAGCTCCCCGCGAGGGAGCGGGGGCTCCTACGAGCAGTACTTC
CASSPRGSGGSYEQYF
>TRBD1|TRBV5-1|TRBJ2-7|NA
TGCGCCAGCAGCACAGGGGGCGGATACGAGCAGTACTTC
CASSTGGGYEQYF
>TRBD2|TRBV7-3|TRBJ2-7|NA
TGTGCCAGCAGCTTATCTCCCTTGCGGGAGGGCCCCTACGAGCAGTACTTC
CASSLSPLREGPYEQYF
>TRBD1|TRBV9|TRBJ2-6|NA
TGTGCCAGCAGCGTAGCCCCACAGGGGCCCGGGGCCAACGTCCTGACTTTC
CASSVAPQGPGANVLTF
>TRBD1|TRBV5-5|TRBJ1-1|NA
TGTGCCAGCAGCTCGACAGGGGACACTGAAGCTTTCTTT
CASSSTGDTEAFF
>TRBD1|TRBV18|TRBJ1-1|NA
TGTGCCAGCTCAGAATACAGGGGGCGGTACACTGAAGCTTTCTTT
CASSEYRGRYTEAFF
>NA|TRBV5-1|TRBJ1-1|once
TGCGCCAGCAGCCCAGTGGTCCAGGGGACCTTCATGAACACTGAAGCTTTCTTT
CASSPVVQGTFMNTEAFF
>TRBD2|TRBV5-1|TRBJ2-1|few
TGCGCCAGCAGCTTGACGGGGGGAGACTACAATGAGCAGTTCTTC
CASSLTGGDYNEQFF
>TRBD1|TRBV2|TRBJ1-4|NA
TGTGCCAGCAGCGGGGGCCGGGACAGAGGGGAAAAACTGTTTTTT
CASSGGRDRGEKLFF
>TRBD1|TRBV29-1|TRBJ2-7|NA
TGCAGCGTCACCCGGGACAGGGGAGTCGAGCAGTACTTC
CSVTRDRGVEQYF
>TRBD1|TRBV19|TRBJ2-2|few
TGTGCCAGTAGTTCCCCACAGGGGACCGGGGAGCTGTTTTTT
CASSSPQGTGELFF
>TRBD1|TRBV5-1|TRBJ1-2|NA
TGCGCCAGCAAGCTTGTAGGGACAGGGGACGGCTACACCTTC
CASKLVGTGDGYTF
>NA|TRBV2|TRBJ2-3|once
TGTGCCAGCAGTGAAGCGGAAAACCTTAGCACAGATACGCAGTATTTT
CASSEAENLSTDTQYF
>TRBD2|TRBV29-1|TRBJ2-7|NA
TGCAGCGTTGAAAGGGGGCCTAGCGGGAGCGGAGAGCAGTACTTC
CSVERGPSGSGEQYF
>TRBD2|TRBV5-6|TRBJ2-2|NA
TGTGCCAGCAGCTTGGAACTAGCGGCCCACACCGGGGAGCTGTTTTTT
CASSLELAAHTGELFF
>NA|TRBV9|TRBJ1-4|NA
TGTGCCAGCAGCGTGTCGTACGGGAGGGATAATGAAAAACTGTTTTTT
CASSVSYGRDNEKLFF
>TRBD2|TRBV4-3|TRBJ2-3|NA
TGCGCCAGCAGCCAGACCCGTGGTAGCGGGGTCCACACAGATACGCAGTATTTT
CASSQTRGSGVHTDTQYF
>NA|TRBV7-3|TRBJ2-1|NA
TGTGCCAGCAGCTTAAATCCCCGGAATGAGCAGTTCTTC
CASSLNPRNEQFF
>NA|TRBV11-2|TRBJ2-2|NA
TGTGCCAGCAGCTTTGACCCCACCGGGGAGCTGTTTTTT
CASSFDPTGELFF
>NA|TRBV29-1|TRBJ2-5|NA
TGCAGCGTCCTAGAGGTGGAGACCCAGTACTTC
CSVLEVETQYF
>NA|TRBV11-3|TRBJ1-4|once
TGTGCCAGCAGCTTAGTGCAGGCAGGGCGGGCAGGATCTAATGAAAAACTGTTTTTT
CASSLVQAGRAGSNEKLFF
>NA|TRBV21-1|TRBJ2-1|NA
TGTGCCAGCAGTTATTTTAGCGGGAGAAGCTCCTACAATGAGCAGTTCTTC
CASSYFSGRSSYNEQFF
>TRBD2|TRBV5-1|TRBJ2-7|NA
TGCGCCAGCAGCTTGGGGGACTACTCCTACGAGCAGTACTTC
CASSLGDYSYEQYF
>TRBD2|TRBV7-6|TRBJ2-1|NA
TGTGCCAGCAGCCCCCGGGGAAGCGGGAGAGATGAGCAGTTCTTC
CASSPRGSGRDEQFF
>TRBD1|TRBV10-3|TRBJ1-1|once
TGTGCCATCAGACCGGGTCTCAGGGGGGTAGCTTTCTTT
CAIRPGLRGVAFF
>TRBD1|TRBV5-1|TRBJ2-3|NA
TGCGCCAGCAGCCTAAGACAGGGGGAGACAGATACGCAGTATTTT
CASSLRQGETDTQYF
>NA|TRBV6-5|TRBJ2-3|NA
TGTGCCAGCCGAAGCGGGTTGGCAGATACGCAGTATTTT
CASRSGLADTQYF
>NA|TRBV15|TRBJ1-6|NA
TGTGCCACCAGCAGAGTCAGGGCTAATTCACCCCTCCACTTT
CATSRVRANSPLHF
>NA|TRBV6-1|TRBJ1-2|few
TGTGCCAGCAGTGAAAAATTGGGGGCGGCAGCTAACTATGGCTACACCTTC
CASSEKLGAAANYGYTF
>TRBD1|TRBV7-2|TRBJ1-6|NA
TGTGCCAGCAGCCAAGATCAAGACAGGGGTTGGTCACCCCTCCACTTT
CASSQDQDRGWSPLHF
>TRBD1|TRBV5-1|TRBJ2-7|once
TGCGCCGGCAGCTTGGGAGAACAGGGGCTCGAGCAGTACTTC
CAGSLGEQGLEQYF
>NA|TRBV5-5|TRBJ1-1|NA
TGTGCCAGCAGCTCCGAGGGGTACCAAGCTTTCTTT
CASSSEGYQAFF
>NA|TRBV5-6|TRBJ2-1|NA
TGTGCCACCCAAGAGGGTTATCGGGTCTACAATGAGCAGTTCTTC
CATQEGYRVYNEQFF
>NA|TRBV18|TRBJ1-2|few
TGTGCCAGCTCAGGTTTAGCGGGCGCGGGAGACGGCTACACCTTC
CASSGLAGAGDGYTF
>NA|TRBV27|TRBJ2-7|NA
TGTGCCAGCAGTACGGCAGGGGTTCTCCGCTACGAGCAGTACTTC
CASSTAGVLRYEQYF
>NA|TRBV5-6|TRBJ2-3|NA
TGTGCCAGCAGCTTCACAGATACGCAGTATTTT
CASSFTDTQYF
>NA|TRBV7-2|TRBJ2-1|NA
TGTGCCAGCAGCTTAGCGGGATGGTCCTACAATGAGCAGTTCTTC
CASSLAGWSYNEQFF
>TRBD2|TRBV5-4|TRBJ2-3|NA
TGTGCCAGCAGCTCTCAAGCGGGAGGCGGAACAGATACGCAGTATTTT
CASSSQAGGGTDTQYF
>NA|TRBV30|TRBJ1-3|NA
TGTGCCTGGAGGAGTTGGGGGCGAGGAAACACCATATATTTT
CAWRSWGRGNTIYF
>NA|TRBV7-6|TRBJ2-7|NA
TGTGCCAGCAGCTTAGGGGAGACTAGCTACGAGCAGTACTTC
CASSLGETSYEQYF
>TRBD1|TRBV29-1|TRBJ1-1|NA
TGCAGCGTCACCAGGGACAGGGGATCGGGCTTGGCTTTCTTT
CSVTRDRGSGLAFF
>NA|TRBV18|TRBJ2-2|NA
TGTGCCAGCTCACCACCGACAGGTAGGACCGGGGAGCTGTTTTTT
CASSPPTGRTGELFF
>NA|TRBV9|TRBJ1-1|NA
TGTGCCAGCAGCGTACTGGATAGCACTGAAGCTTTCTTT
CASSVLDSTEAFF
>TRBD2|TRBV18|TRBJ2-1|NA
TGTGCCAGCTCACCCCTAGCGGGAACCTACAATGAGCAGTTCTTC
CASSPLAGTYNEQFF